The clone carrying this T cell receptor beta chain was seen more than once but under ten times. Unique molecular identifiers were incorporated during preparation of the TCRbeta library. From the PCR reads, TCRdb called clonotypes with MiXCR, one entry per CDR3 protein. The data show more than 200,000 distinct CDR3 sequences, approximately 8.4% seen once. The source of the sample is a study of T-cell reconstitution after alpha-beta-depleted transplantation in children. The TCR was taken from a male patient aged 2-15 years who had a stem cell transplant for acute myeloid leukemia, so the T cells may come from the graft donor. The source was PBMCs, mostly from graft donor cells, collected 360 days after TCRalphabeta/CD19-depleted stem cell transplant.

The CDR3 region has the DNA TGCGCCAGCAGCTCGGACGGGAGCTTCTACGAGCAGTACTTC. It translates to CASSSDGSFYEQYF. This chain uses TRBV5-1 with TRBJ2-7, with D maybe TRBD2 (6 bases). CDR1 SGHRS and CDR2 YFSETQ come from the germline V gene. The length of the CDR3 is 14 residues. The V end was cut by 3 bases, the J end by 3 bases, with 13 bases between.